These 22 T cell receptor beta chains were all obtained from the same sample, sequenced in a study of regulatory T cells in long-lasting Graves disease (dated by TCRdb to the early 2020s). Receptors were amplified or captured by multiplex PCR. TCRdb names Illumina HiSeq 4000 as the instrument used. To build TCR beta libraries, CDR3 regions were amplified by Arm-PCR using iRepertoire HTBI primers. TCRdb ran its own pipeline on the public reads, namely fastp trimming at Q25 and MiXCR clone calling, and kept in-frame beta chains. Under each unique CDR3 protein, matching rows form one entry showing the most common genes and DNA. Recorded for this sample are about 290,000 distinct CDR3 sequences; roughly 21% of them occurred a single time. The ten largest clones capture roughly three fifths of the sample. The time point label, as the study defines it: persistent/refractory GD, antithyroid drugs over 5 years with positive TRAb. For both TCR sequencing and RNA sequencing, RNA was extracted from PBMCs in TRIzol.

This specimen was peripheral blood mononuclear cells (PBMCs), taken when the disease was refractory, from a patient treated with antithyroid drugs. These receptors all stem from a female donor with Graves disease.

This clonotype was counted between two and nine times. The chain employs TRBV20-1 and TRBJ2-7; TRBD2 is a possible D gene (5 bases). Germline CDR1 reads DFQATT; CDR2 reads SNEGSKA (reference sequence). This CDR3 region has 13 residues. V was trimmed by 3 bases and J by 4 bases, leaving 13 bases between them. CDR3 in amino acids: CSARISGPYEQYF. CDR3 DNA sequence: TGCAGTGCTAGGATCAGCGGCCCTTACGAGCAGTACTTC.

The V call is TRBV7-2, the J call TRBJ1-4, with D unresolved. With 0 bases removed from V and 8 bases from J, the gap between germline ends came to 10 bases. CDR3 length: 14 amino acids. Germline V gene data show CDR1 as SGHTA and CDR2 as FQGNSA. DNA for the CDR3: TGTGCCAGCAGCTTAGCGCGGGATGAGGAAAAACTGTTTTTT. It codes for CASSLARDEEKLFF.

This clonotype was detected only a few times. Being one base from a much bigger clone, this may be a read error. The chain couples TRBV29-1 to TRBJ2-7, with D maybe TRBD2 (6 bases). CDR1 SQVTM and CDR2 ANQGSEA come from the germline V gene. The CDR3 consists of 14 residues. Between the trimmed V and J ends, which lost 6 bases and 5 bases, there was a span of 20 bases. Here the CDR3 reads CSVDSGRGLDEQYF. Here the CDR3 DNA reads TGCAGCGTGGATTCAGGACGGGGGTTGGACGAGCAGTACTTC.

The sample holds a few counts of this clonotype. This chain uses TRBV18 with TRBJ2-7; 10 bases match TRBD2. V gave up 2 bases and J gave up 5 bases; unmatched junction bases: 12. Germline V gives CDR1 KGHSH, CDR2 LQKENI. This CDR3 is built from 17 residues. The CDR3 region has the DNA TGTGCCAGCTCACCAGCCGGGCCCGGGACTAGCGTGCACGAGCAGTACTTC. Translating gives CASSPAGPGTSVHEQYF.

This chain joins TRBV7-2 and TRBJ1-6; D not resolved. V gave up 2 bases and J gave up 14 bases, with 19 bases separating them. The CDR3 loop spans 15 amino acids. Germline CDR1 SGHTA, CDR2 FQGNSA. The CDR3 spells CASSLTLGGEKTLHF. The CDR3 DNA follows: TGTGCCAGCAGCTTAACCCTCGGTGGGGAAAAGACCCTCCACTTT.

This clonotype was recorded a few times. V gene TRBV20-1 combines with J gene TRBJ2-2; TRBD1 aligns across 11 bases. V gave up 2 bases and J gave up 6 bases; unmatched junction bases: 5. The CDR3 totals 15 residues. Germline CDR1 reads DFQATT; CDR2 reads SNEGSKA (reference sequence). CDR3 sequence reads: CSARKPGQGAGELFF. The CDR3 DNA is TGCAGTGCTAGAAAACCGGGACAGGGGGCCGGGGAGCTGTTTTTT.

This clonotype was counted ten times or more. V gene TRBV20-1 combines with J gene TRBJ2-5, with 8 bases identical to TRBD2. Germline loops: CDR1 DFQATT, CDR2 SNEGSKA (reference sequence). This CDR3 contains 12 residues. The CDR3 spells CASGRPQETQYF. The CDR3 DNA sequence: TGCGCCAGCGGGAGACCCCAAGAGACCCAGTACTTC.

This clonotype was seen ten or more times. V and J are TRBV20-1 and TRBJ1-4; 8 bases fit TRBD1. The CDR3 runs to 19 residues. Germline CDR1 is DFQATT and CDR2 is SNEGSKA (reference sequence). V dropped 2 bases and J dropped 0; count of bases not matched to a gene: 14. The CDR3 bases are TGCAGTGCTAGATGGACCTTGGGTGGACAGGGCGCAACTAATGAAAAACTGTTTTTT. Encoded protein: CSARWTLGGQGATNEKLFF.

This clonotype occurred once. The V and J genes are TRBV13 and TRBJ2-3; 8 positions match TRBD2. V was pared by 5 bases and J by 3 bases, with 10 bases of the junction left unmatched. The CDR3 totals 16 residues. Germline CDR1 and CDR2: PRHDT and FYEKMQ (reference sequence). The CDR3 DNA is TGTGCCAGCAGCCTCGACGGGGGGGCGCGTACAGATACGCAGTATTTT. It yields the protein CASSLDGGARTDTQYF.

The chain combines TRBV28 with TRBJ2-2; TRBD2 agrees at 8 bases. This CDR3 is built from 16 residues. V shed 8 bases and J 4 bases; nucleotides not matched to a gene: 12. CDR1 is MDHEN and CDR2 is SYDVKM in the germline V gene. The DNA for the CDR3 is TGTGCCAGCTGTCCCGGGGGGACTAGGAGCACCGGGGAGCTGTTTTTT. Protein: CASCPGGTRSTGELFF. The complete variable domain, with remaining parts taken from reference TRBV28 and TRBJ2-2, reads DVKVTQSSRYLVKRTGEKVFLECVQDMDHENMFWYRQDPGLGLRLIYFSYDVKMKEKGDIPEGYSVSREKKERFSLILESASTNQTSMYLCASCPGGTRSTGELFFGEGSRLTVL.

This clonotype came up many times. CDR3 DNA: TGTGCCAGCAGCCACGCGGGGACAGGAGGTGACGAGACCCAGTACTTC. The encoded protein is CASSHAGTGGDETQYF. The rearrangement links TRBV6-1 to TRBJ2-5; 8 bases match TRBD1. The CDR3 loop spans 16 amino acids. The germline V gene encodes CDR1 MNHNS and CDR2 SASEGT. The ends lost 6 bases at V and 5 bases at J; junction bases unmatched: 14.

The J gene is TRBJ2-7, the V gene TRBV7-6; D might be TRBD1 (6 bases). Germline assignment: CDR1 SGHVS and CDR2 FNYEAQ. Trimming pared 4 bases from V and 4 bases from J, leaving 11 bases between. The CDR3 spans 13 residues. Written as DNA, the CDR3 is TGTGCCAGCAGCTCGTTACAGGGTTACGAGCAGTACTTC. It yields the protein CASSSLQGYEQYF.

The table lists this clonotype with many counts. The CDR3 is CASSLGGGLAGYEQYF. The DNA of the CDR3 is TGTGCCAGCAGCTTAGGCGGGGGACTAGCTGGCTACGAGCAGTACTTC. The chain links TRBV11-2 to TRBJ2-7; 9 bases are shared with TRBD2. The CDR3 has 16 residues. The germline V gene has CDR1 SGHAT and CDR2 FQNNGV. Trimming took 1 base from V and 3 from J; bases not matched to a gene: 7. Supplemented by reference TRBV11-2 and TRBJ2-7, the full variable domain reads EAGVAQSPRYKIIEKRQSVAFWCNPISGHATLYWYQQILGQGPKLLIQFQNNGVVDDSQLPKDRFSAERLKGVDSTLKIQPAKLEDSAVYLCASSLGGGLAGYEQYFGPGTRLTVT.

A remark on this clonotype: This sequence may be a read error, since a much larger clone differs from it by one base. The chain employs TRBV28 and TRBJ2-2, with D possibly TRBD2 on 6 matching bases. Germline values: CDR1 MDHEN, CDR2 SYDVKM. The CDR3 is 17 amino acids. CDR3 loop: CASSLYGRRASFGELLF. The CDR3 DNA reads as TGTGCCAGCAGTTTATACGGAAGGAGGGCGAGTTTCGGGGAGCTGCTTTTT.

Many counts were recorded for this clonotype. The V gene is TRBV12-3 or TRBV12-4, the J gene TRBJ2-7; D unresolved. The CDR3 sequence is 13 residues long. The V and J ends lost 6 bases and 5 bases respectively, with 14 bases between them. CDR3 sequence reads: CASSPSAWDEQYF. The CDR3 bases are TGTGCCAGCAGCCCTTCCGCCTGGGACGAGCAGTACTTC.

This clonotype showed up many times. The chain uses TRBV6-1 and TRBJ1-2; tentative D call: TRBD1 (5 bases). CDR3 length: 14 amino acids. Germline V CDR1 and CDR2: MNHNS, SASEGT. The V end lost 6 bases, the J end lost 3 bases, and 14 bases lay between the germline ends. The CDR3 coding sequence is TGTGCCAGCAGGCAGATGGACACGTACTATGGCTACACCTTC. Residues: CASRQMDTYYGYTF.

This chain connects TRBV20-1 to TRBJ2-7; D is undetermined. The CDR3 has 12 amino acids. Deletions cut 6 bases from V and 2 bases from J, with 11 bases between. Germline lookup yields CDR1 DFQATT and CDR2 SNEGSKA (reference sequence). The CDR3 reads CSADTDTYEQYF. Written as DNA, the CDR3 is TGCAGTGCCGACACGGATACCTACGAGCAGTACTTC.

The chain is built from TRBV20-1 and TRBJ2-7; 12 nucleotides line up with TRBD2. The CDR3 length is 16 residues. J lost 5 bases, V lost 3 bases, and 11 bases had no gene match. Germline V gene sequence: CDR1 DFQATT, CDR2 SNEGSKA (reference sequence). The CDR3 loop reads CSASSSGRAVGNEQYF. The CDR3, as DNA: TGCAGTGCTAGTTCTAGCGGGAGGGCCGTTGGGAACGAGCAGTACTTC.

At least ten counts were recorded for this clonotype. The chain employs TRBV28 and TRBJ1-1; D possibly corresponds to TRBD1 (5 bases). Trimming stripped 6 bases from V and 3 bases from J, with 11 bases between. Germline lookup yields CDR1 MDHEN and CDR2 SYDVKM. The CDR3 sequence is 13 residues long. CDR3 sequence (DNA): TGTGCCAGCAGACCGGCGGGGGACACTGAAGCTTTCTTT. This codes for CASRPAGDTEAFF.

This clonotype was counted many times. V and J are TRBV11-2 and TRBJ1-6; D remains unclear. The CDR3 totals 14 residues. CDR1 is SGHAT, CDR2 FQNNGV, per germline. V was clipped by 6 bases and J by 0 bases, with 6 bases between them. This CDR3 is CASSLSSYNSPLHF. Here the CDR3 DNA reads TGTGCCAGCAGTCTCAGCTCCTATAATTCACCCCTCCACTTT.

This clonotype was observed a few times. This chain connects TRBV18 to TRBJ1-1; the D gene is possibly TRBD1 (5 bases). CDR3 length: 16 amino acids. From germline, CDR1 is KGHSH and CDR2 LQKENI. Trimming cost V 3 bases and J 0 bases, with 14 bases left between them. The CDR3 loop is CASSPPTAYLNTEAFF. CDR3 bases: TGTGCCAGCTCACCTCCGACAGCTTATTTGAACACTGAAGCTTTCTTT.

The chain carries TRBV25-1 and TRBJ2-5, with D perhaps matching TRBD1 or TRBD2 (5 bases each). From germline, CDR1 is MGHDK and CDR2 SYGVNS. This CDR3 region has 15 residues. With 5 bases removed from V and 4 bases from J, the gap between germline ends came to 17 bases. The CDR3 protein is CASSHRDAHGETQYF. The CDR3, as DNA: TGTGCCAGCAGTCATCGGGACGCACACGGAGAGACCCAGTACTTC. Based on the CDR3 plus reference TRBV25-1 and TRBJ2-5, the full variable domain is EADIYQTPRYLVIGTGKKITLECSQTMGHDKMYWYQQDPGMELHLIHYSYGVNSTEKGDLSSESTVSRIRTEHFPLTLESARPSHTSQYLCASSHRDAHGETQYFGPGTRLLVL.